This TCR beta chain derives from a study of T cells in Graves' hyperthyroidism and ophthalmopathy. The CDR3 sequence is 14 residues long. From germline, CDR1 is SGHTA and CDR2 FQGTGA. Trimming took off 5 bases at V and 7 bases at J, with 18 bases between the two ends. What was amplified from RNA transcripts were TCR beta CDR3 regions. HTBI primers were the set used in a first-round RT-PCR of the TCR CDR3. TCRdb fed the multiplex PCR reads into MiXCR, producing one record per CDR3 protein. The repertoire holds about 740,000 distinct CDR3 sequences, roughly 15% seen once, with about 10% in the top ten. Each diagnosis drew on symptoms, thyroxine, TRAb, thyroid ultrasound and orbital computed tomography findings. Many counts were recorded for this clonotype.

Sequencing was done on a sample of blood. The receptor comes from a woman between 18 and 29 years old with Graves' hyperthyroidism. The chain couples TRBV7-3 to TRBJ2-7; no definite D call. The CDR3 spells CASSPNPTRSEQYF. The CDR3 nucleotides read TGTGCCAGCAGCCCCAACCCCACGCGTAGTGAGCAGTACTTC.